A selection of T cell receptor beta chains follows, all from one sample in a study of OX40 agonist ivuxolimab in advanced cancers. Clones were sequenced by immunoSEQ multiplex PCR, and TCRdb holds only the in-frame ones, with some missing. The top ten clones hold 2.5% to 3% of a sample with tens of thousands of clones, about 85% of them seen once. Specimen: CD4+ or CD8+ T cells sorted from blood, collected in a trial of the OX40 agonist ivuxolimab. These TCRs come from an adult with an advanced solid tumor such as melanoma, head and neck, liver or kidney cancer. CDR3s include the opening cysteine and the closing phenylalanine or tryptophan. The D gene is left open where the match is weak. Clone size appears in some rows only: once, few, many, or a class for an expanded clone.

j_call	clone_size	v_call	d_call	cdr3_aa	cdr3_nt
TRBJ1-1	NA	TRBV5-1	NA	CASSLGTLTEAFF	TGCGCCAGCAGCTTGGGGACATTGACTGAAGCTTTCTTT
TRBJ2-2	NA	TRBV2	NA	CASREGPTGELFF	TGTGCCAGCAGGGAGGGGCCCACCGGGGAGCTGTTTTTT
TRBJ2-6	NA	TRBV9	NA	CASSVGGTGANVLTF	TGTGCCAGCAGCGTAGGGGGAACTGGGGCCAACGTCCTGACTTTC
TRBJ1-2	NA	TRBV29-1	NA	CSVAGNYGYTF	TGCAGCGTTGCAGGGAACTATGGCTACACCTTC
TRBJ1-2	NA	TRBV7-3	TRBD1	CASSPQTGAGYTF	TGTGCCAGCAGCCCGCAGACAGGGGCTGGCTACACCTTC
TRBJ1-5	NA	TRBV12-5	NA	CASGTDQPQHF	TGTGCTAGTGGTACCGATCAGCCCCAGCATTTT
TRBJ1-2	NA	TRBV4-1	NA	CASSQDYRYGYTF	TGCGCCAGCAGCCAAGATTATCGGTATGGCTACACCTTC
TRBJ1-5	NA	TRBV5-5	NA	CASSFSFDGNQPQHF	TGTGCCAGCAGCTTTTCGTTTGATGGCAATCAGCCCCAGCATTTT
TRBJ1-5	NA	TRBV11-2	NA	CASSPPDRGTIYSNQPQHF	TGTGCCAGCAGCCCCCCGGACAGAGGAACAATATATAGCAATCAGCCCCAGCATTTT
TRBJ1-2	NA	TRBV18	TRBD1	CASSPYPRQGATSQNYGYTF	TGTGCCAGCTCACCTTACCCCAGACAGGGGGCAACATCACAGAACTATGGCTACACCTTC
TRBJ1-1	NA	TRBV18	NA	CASSPRDRGPTNEAFF	TGTGCCAGCTCACCCAGAGATCGGGGCCCAACTAATGAAGCTTTCTTT
TRBJ2-3	NA	TRBV7-6	TRBD2	CASSPRTSGNTDTQYF	TGTGCCAGCAGCCCCAGGACTAGCGGAAACACAGATACGCAGTATTTT
TRBJ1-2	NA	TRBV4-1	NA	CASSHQGRGRVGYTF	TGCGCCAGCAGCCACCAGGGTAGGGGAAGGGTCGGCTACACCTTC
TRBJ2-7	NA	TRBV11-2	NA	CASSLDVGGPHGPYEQYF	TGTGCCAGCAGCTTAGACGTTGGTGGCCCCCACGGCCCCTACGAGCAGTACTTC
TRBJ2-1	once	TRBV27	NA	CASSLSGIYNEQFF	TGTGCCAGCAGTTTGTCAGGGATCTACAATGAGCAGTTCTTC
TRBJ1-5	NA	TRBV6-5	NA	CASRPGAGNQPQHF	TGTGCCAGCAGACCAGGGGCGGGCAATCAGCCCCAGCATTTT
TRBJ2-5	NA	TRBV6-5	TRBD2	CASSYSVAGGGETQYF	TGTGCCAGCAGTTACTCCGTAGCGGGGGGGGGAGAGACCCAGTACTTC
TRBJ2-3	once	TRBV19	TRBD2	CASKTSGADTQYF	TGTGCCAGTAAGACTAGCGGGGCAGATACGCAGTATTTT
TRBJ1-6	NA	TRBV15	NA	CATSRDRLGANSPLHF	TGTGCCACCAGCAGAGATAGGTTAGGAGCCAATTCACCCCTCCACTTT
TRBJ2-5	NA	TRBV2	NA	CASSVGGQETQYF	TGTGCCAGCAGTGTAGGGGGACAAGAGACCCAGTACTTC
TRBJ1-4	NA	TRBV5-1	TRBD1	CASSGDPGGYNEKLFF	TGCGCCAGCAGCGGGGACCCAGGGGGGTATAATGAAAAACTGTTTTTT
TRBJ2-3	NA	TRBV5-1	NA	CASSLAEARTDTQYF	TGCGCCAGCAGCTTGGCAGAGGCCAGGACAGATACGCAGTATTTT
TRBJ2-7	NA	TRBV9	NA	CASSPPYRAEQYF	TGTGCCAGCAGCCCACCATACAGGGCCGAGCAGTACTTC
TRBJ1-1	NA	TRBV30	NA	CAWEKTVNTEAFF	TGTGCCTGGGAGAAAACAGTTAACACTGAAGCTTTCTTT
TRBJ1-1	once	TRBV19	NA	CASSIGGKVNTEAFF	TGTGCCAGTAGTATTGGGGGGAAGGTTAACACTGAAGCTTTCTTT
TRBJ2-3	NA	TRBV9	NA	CASSLGGRTDTQYF	TGTGCCAGCAGCCTCGGGGGGCGCACAGATACGCAGTATTTT
TRBJ2-5	NA	TRBV10-1	NA	CASKVRETQYF	TGCGCCAGCAAGGTTAGAGAGACCCAGTACTTC
TRBJ2-5	once	TRBV6-4	NA	CASSDAVLTVKTQYF	TGTGCCAGCAGTGACGCAGTTTTAACGGTGAAGACCCAGTACTTC
TRBJ1-5	NA	TRBV14	NA	CASSQPIPYQPQHF	TGTGCCAGCAGCCAACCGATTCCGTATCAGCCCCAGCATTTT
TRBJ1-2	NA	TRBV7-9	TRBD1	CASSLTGNQDGYTF	TGTGCCAGCAGCTTGACAGGGAATCAAGATGGCTACACCTTC
TRBJ2-3	NA	TRBV19	TRBD2	CASSEIGLAGGPSQYF	TGTGCCAGTAGTGAGATCGGCCTAGCGGGGGGGCCCTCGCAGTATTTT
TRBJ2-5	few	TRBV30	TRBD1	CAWSGTGGETQYF	TGTGCCTGGAGTGGGACAGGGGGCGAGACCCAGTACTTC
TRBJ1-5	NA	TRBV7-2	NA	CASSLRPSPGGNQPQHF	TGTGCCAGCAGCTTACGGCCATCCCCTGGGGGCAATCAGCCCCAGCATTTT
TRBJ2-2	NA	TRBV5-1	TRBD1	CASSPRTGNTGELFF	TGCGCCAGCAGCCCCCGGACAGGGAACACCGGGGAGCTGTTTTTT
TRBJ1-5	NA	TRBV10-3	TRBD1	CAISEWRTGTLNQPQHF	TGTGCCATCAGTGAGTGGCGGACAGGGACTCTCAATCAGCCCCAGCATTTT
TRBJ2-5	NA	TRBV9	NA	CASSPLAGSLETQYF	TGTGCCAGCAGCCCCTTGGCGGGATCCTTGGAGACCCAGTACTTC
TRBJ1-2	NA	TRBV7-3	TRBD1	CASSLGTGNYGYTF	TGTGCCAGCAGCTTAGGGACAGGGAACTATGGCTACACCTTC
TRBJ2-5	NA	TRBV4-1	NA	CASSQDSRLGETQYF	TGCGCCAGCAGCCAAGATTCGCGCCTAGGGGAGACCCAGTACTTC
TRBJ2-7	once	TRBV18	NA	CASSPAGPEVGEQYF	TGTGCCAGCTCACCAGCCGGACCGGAGGTCGGTGAGCAGTACTTC
TRBJ1-2	NA	TRBV19	TRBD1	CASSTQGERGYTF	TGTGCCAGTAGTACACAGGGGGAACGAGGCTACACCTTC
TRBJ2-1	once	TRBV7-2	NA	CASSLRIRNEQFF	TGTGCCAGCAGCCTTAGGATCAGGAATGAGCAGTTCTTC
TRBJ2-3	NA	TRBV30	NA	CAWSAGIDTQYF	TGTGCCTGGAGTGCGGGGATTGATACGCAGTATTTT
TRBJ2-3	NA	TRBV13	TRBD2	CASSLGLAGDFTDTQYF	TGTGCCAGCAGCCTGGGACTAGCGGGAGATTTCACAGATACGCAGTATTTT
TRBJ1-5	NA	TRBV18	TRBD1	CASSPGSGGGQPQHF	TGTGCCAGCTCACCAGGATCAGGGGGCGGACAGCCCCAGCATTTT
TRBJ2-5	NA	TRBV7-2	TRBD2	CASSLRAGGAETQYF	TGTGCCAGCAGCTTAAGGGCGGGGGGCGCGGAGACCCAGTACTTC
TRBJ2-5	NA	TRBV6-6	NA	CASSYGLETQYF	TGTGCCAGCAGTTATGGTCTAGAGACCCAGTACTTC
TRBJ2-2	NA	TRBV30	TRBD2	CAWVSGMHGTGELFF	TGTGCCTGGGTTAGCGGGATGCATGGAACCGGGGAGCTGTTTTTT
TRBJ1-1	NA	TRBV14	NA	CASSLAEAGVSEAFF	TGTGCCAGCAGCCTTGCCGAGGCAGGGGTCTCTGAAGCTTTCTTT